A few counts support the clone carrying this T cell receptor (beta chain). What it binds is unknown. Investigators reverse transcribed all isolated RNA, so they sequenced expressed TCRB transcripts. TCRdb keeps only in-frame clones here, not all; method: immunoSEQ multiplex PCR. The repertoire has some 300,000 clones, about 8% of them found once; the top ten carry roughly 1%. The record originates from a study of beta chain features in type 1 diabetes. General study findings and limits: Within the patient group, naive, central memory and Treg TCRB repertoires appeared more similar to each other than within healthy donors.

This clonotype was obtained from a woman in her late teens or twenties in good health. The sample consisted of central memory CD4+ T cells from blood.

The CDR3 nucleotides read TGTGCTAGTGGTAACCAATATCCCACAGATACGCAGTATTTT. Protein product: CASGNQYPTDTQYF. The chain joins TRBV12-5 to TRBJ2-3, with D unclear. The CDR3 extends over 14 amino acids. Germline CDR1 is LGHNT and CDR2 is FRNRAP. V was cut by 5 bases and J by 2 bases, with 11 bases left in between. Supplemented by reference TRBV12-5 and TRBJ2-3, the full variable domain reads DARVTQTPRHKVTEMGQEVTMRCQPILGHNTVFWYRQTMMQGLELLAYFRNRAPLDDSGMPKDRFSAEMPDATLATLKIQPSEPRDSAVYFCASGNQYPTDTQYFGPGTRLTVL.